These 31 T cell receptor beta chains share one sample of origin, sequenced in a study of immune evolution from preneoplasia to lung adenocarcinoma. Generated by immunoSEQ multiplex PCR, the TCRdb table keeps only in-frame clones and is missing some. The data show 5,800 or so clones, with about 72% seen just once and approximately 12% held by the top ten. Sequenced: FFPE minimally invasive lung adenocarcinoma tissue. The receptors here all came from a person aged 65-85 years with lung adenocarcinoma.

In this sample, this clone turned up once. This chain links TRBV5-4 with TRBJ1-6; D gene ambiguous. CDR1 and CDR2 from the germline V gene are SGHNT and YYREEE (reference sequence). The CDR3 is 13 amino acids. Trimming shortened V by 0 bases and J by 8 bases, and 6 bases separated the two germline ends. The CDR3 region is CASSLARDSPLHF. CDR3 DNA: TGTGCCAGCAGCTTGGCCAGAGATTCACCCCTCCACTTT.

There are a few counts of this clone. The chain is built from TRBV5-1 and TRBJ2-7, with D perhaps TRBD2 (6 bases). Per germline, CDR1 SGHRS and CDR2 YFSETQ. This CDR3 spans 14 amino acids. Trimming took 7 bases from V and 0 from J, leaving 14 bases between them. DNA for the CDR3: TGCGCCAGCTCCTCCGGGGACTCCTCCTACGAGCAGTACTTC. Protein: CASSSGDSSYEQYF.

The gene calls are TRBV7-3 and TRBJ2-1; 7 nucleotides line up with TRBD2. After removal of 5 bases from V and 4 bases from J, the junction contained 8 bases not matched to a gene. The CDR3 totals 15 residues. Germline V gene lookup returns CDR1 SGHTA and CDR2 FQGTGA. Here the CDR3 DNA reads TGTGCCAGCAGCCCTACTAGCGACCCATACAATGAGCAGTTCTTC. The encoded protein is CASSPTSDPYNEQFF.

The rearrangement joins TRBV6-4 to TRBJ1-1; TRBD1 matches at 7 bases. Germline assignment: CDR1 MRHNA and CDR2 SNTAGT. The V and J ends lost 6 bases and 2 bases, in that order; junction bases with no gene match: 9. The CDR3 runs to 15 residues. The CDR3: CASSDRDRANTEAFF. In DNA, the CDR3 is TGTGCCAGCAGCGACAGGGATAGGGCCAACACTGAAGCTTTCTTT.

The genes are TRBV11-2 and TRBJ2-3; D might be TRBD2 (7 bases). This CDR3 region has 15 residues. V was cut by 2 bases and J by 5 bases, with 14 bases left in between. Germline V gene lookup returns CDR1 SGHAT and CDR2 FQNNGV. DNA for the CDR3: TGTGCCAGCAGCTTACGTCGGGGGGCGGTAGATACGCAGTATTTT. It specifies CASSLRRGAVDTQYF.

This chain connects TRBV11-2 to TRBJ2-5; TRBD2 matches 9 bases. The CDR3 has 14 residues. CDR1 and CDR2 (germline): SGHAT, FQNNGV. With 5 bases clipped from V and 5 bases from J, the junction kept 6 bases outside the gene matches. As DNA, the CDR3 is TGTGCCAGCAGCGCTAGCGGGGCCTGGGAGACCCAGTACTTC. It specifies CASSASGAWETQYF.

The chain joins TRBV6-5 to TRBJ2-1; 7 bases align to TRBD2. CDR1 and CDR2 from the germline V gene are MNHEY and SVGAGI. Unmatched junction bases numbered 10, after V lost 8 bases and J lost 3 bases. The CDR3 totals 15 residues. This CDR3 reads CASYPAGVGYNEQFF. The CDR3 nucleotides read TGTGCCAGCTACCCGGCGGGGGTGGGCTACAATGAGCAGTTCTTC.

This rearrangement joins TRBV15 to TRBJ1-5; 8 bases are shared with TRBD1. V gave up 0 bases and J gave up 4 bases; unmatched junction bases: 5. The CDR3 loop spans 16 amino acids. CDR1 LNHNV and CDR2 YYDKDF come from the germline V gene (reference sequence). This CDR3 reads CATSRDWTGRNQPQHF. The CDR3 nucleotides are TGTGCCACCAGCAGAGATTGGACAGGGCGGAATCAGCCCCAGCATTTT.

This chain connects TRBV27 to TRBJ1-6; D is undetermined. This CDR3 has 15 residues. V was shortened by 4 bases and J by 5 bases, with 12 bases between the two germline ends. Germline lookup yields CDR1 MNHEY and CDR2 SMNVEV (reference sequence). The CDR3 nucleotides are TGTGCCAGCAGTTCCCATTCCCCCCATAATTCACCCCTCCACTTT. It codes for CASSSHSPHNSPLHF.

The genes are TRBV12-5 and TRBJ2-2; TRBD2 agrees at 8 bases. The V gene end was trimmed by 7 bases and the J gene end by 3 bases; junction bases not matched to a gene: 7. This CDR3 is 15 amino acids long. In germline, CDR1 is LGHNT, CDR2 FRNRAP. CDR3 protein: CASDTGGPHTGELFF. DNA of the CDR3: TGTGCTAGTGACACGGGGGGGCCCCACACCGGGGAGCTGTTTTTT. Together with reference TRBV12-5 and TRBJ2-2, the CDR3 gives the full variable domain: DARVTQTPRHKVTEMGQEVTMRCQPILGHNTVFWYRQTMMQGLELLAYFRNRAPLDDSGMPKDRFSAEMPDATLATLKIQPSEPRDSAVYFCASDTGGPHTGELFFGEGSRLTVL.

With respect to this clone: At one end, the junction sequence differs from germline, possibly due to a read error. V usage is TRBV4-3 and J usage is TRBJ2-2; 7 bases are shared with TRBD1. This CDR3 contains 15 residues. Germline V gene data show CDR1 as LGHNA and CDR2 as YSLEER. CDR3 amino acids: CASSHSRDSTGELVF. The CDR3 DNA sequence: TGCGCCAGCAGCCATTCCCGGGACAGCACCGGGGAGCTGGTTTTT.

The chain employs TRBV4-3 and TRBJ1-1; 7 bases agree with TRBD1. Unmatched junction bases numbered 4, after V lost 0 bases and J lost 6 bases. Germline assignment: CDR1 LGHNA and CDR2 YSLEER. The length of the CDR3 is 14 residues. CDR3 nucleotide sequence: TGCGCCAGCAGCCAAGAGGGCAGGGGGGCTGAAGCTTTCTTT. Encoded protein: CASSQEGRGAEAFF.

The sample holds one count of this clone. The chain joins TRBV28 to TRBJ2-7; tentatively, D is TRBD1 (6 bases). V was shortened by 5 bases and J by 3 bases, with 17 bases between the two germline ends. This CDR3 has 15 residues. From germline, CDR1 is MDHEN and CDR2 SYDVKM. CDR3: CASSLTGFRNYEQYF. CDR3 DNA sequence: TGTGCCAGCAGTCTCACAGGGTTTAGAAACTACGAGCAGTACTTC.

This clone was picked up a small number of times. The gene calls are TRBV4-1 and TRBJ1-4; tentative D call: TRBD1 (5 bases). Trimming took off 0 bases at V and 11 bases at J, with 22 bases between the two ends. CDR1 and CDR2 (germline): MGHRA, YSYEKL. The CDR3 runs to 17 residues. The CDR3 bases are TGCGCCAGCAGCCAAGAGTCAACGGGACTCTCGGGAGGGAAACTGTTTTTT. Protein: CASSQESTGLSGGKLFF.

The chain links TRBV4-2 to TRBJ2-3; 10 bases line up with TRBD2. The CDR3 totals 18 residues. CDR1 and CDR2 (germline): LGHNA, YNFKEQ. The ends lost 0 bases at V and 3 bases at J; junction bases unmatched: 9. The DNA for the CDR3 is TGTGCCAGCAGCCAAGACTACGGTAGCGGGGGGTTAACAGATACGCAGTATTTT. Translating it yields CASSQDYGSGGLTDTQYF.

The chain uses TRBV2 and TRBJ2-3; unclear D gene. Trimming took 4 bases from V and 1 from J, leaving 3 bases between them. Per the germline V gene, CDR1 is SNHLY and CDR2 is FYNNEI. The CDR3 length is 12 residues. CDR3: CASSGRTDTQYF. CDR3 nucleotides: TGTGCCAGCAGTGGGCGCACAGATACGCAGTATTTT.

With regard to this clone: In the same sample, other DNA sequences code for this CDR3. V is TRBV4-3 and J is TRBJ2-1, with D perhaps TRBD1 or TRBD2 (6 bases each). Germline CDR1 reads LGHNA; CDR2 reads YSLEER. The length of the CDR3 is 15 residues. V was trimmed by 1 base and J by 9 bases, leaving 16 bases between them. The CDR3, as DNA: TGCGCCAGCAGCCAAGCTAAGGGGGGCCCCGGTGAGCAGTTCTTC. Amino acid sequence: CASSQAKGGPGEQFF.

This clone was counted a single time. The chain links TRBV28 to TRBJ1-1; D not certain. The CDR3 runs to 13 residues. V was clipped by 6 bases and J by 3 bases, with 11 bases between them. In germline, CDR1 is MDHEN, CDR2 SYDVKM. For the CDR3, the DNA is TGTGCCAGCAGGTCACCGGTGGACACTGAAGCTTTCTTT. This gives the protein CASRSPVDTEAFF.

This chain joins TRBV9 and TRBJ2-2; the match to TRBD1 covers 7 bases. The CDR3 is made up of 16 amino acids. The junction had 8 bases not matched to a gene; V was cut back by 4 bases and J by 2 bases. Per germline, CDR1 SGDLS and CDR2 YYNGEE. CDR3 region: CASSNWDSFNTGELFF. CDR3 bases: TGTGCCAGCAGCAACTGGGACAGCTTTAACACCGGGGAGCTGTTTTTT.

A remark on this clone: The sample has other DNA sequences that encode this CDR3 too. The chain employs TRBV5-1 and TRBJ2-5; weak D call: TRBD1 (5 bases). V lost 0 bases, J lost 2 bases, and 8 bases lay in between. The CDR3 sequence is 14 residues long. CDR1 is SGHRS, CDR2 YFSETQ, per germline. The CDR3, as DNA: TGCGCCAGCAGCTTGGGGGGCCCTCAAGAGACCCAGTACTTC. Residues: CASSLGGPQETQYF.

A few counts support this clone. The V call is TRBV28, the J call TRBJ2-7; the D gene is possibly TRBD1 (5 bases). Trimming removed 8 bases at V and 0 bases at J, with 11 bases between. Germline-derived CDR1 and CDR2 are MDHEN and SYDVKM. The CDR3 is 13 amino acids. CDR3 sequence (DNA): TGTGCCAGCTGCATAGACAGCTCCTACGAGCAGTACTTC. Residues: CASCIDSSYEQYF.

The V call is TRBV7-9, the J call TRBJ1-1, with D uncertain. Trimming cost V 5 bases and J 3 bases, with 7 bases left between them. This CDR3 spans 12 amino acids. Germline V gene lookup returns CDR1 SEHNR and CDR2 FQNEAQ (reference sequence). CDR3 amino acids: CASSPQDTEAFF. In nucleotides, the CDR3 is TGTGCCAGCAGCCCGCAGGACACTGAAGCTTTCTTT.

Here the CDR3 DNA reads TGTGCCAGCAGTGACCGCAGGGGCGGGGACTATGGCTACACCTTC. This gives the protein CASSDRRGGDYGYTF. The gene calls are TRBV6-1 and TRBJ1-2, with TRBD1 as a possible D gene (6 bases). Trimming shortened V by 3 bases and J by 3 bases, and 14 bases separated the two germline ends. The CDR3 is 15 residues long. The germline gives CDR1 MNHNS, CDR2 SASEGT.

In its sample, this clone was seen once. The chain uses TRBV5-4 and TRBJ2-5; 7 bases are a match to TRBD1. Germline trimming cut 5 bases from V and 3 bases from J; bases unmatched to any gene: 1. Germline V gives CDR1 SGHNT, CDR2 YYREEE (reference sequence). CDR3 size: 12 residues. The CDR3 nucleotides are TGTGCCAGCAGTGGGACAGAAGAGACCCAGTACTTC. This sequence encodes CASSGTEETQYF.

This clone is large (0.1 to 1%) by share. The chain links TRBV7-9 to TRBJ1-4; 9 positions match TRBD1. CDR3 size: 17 residues. Germline V lookup: CDR1 SEHNR, CDR2 FQNEAQ (reference sequence). With 6 bases clipped from V and 0 bases from J, the junction kept 8 bases outside the gene matches. CDR3: CASSPGQGSATNEKLFF. CDR3 coding DNA: TGTGCCAGCAGTCCGGGACAGGGATCGGCAACTAATGAAAAACTGTTTTTT.

The chain links TRBV5-6 to TRBJ2-3; D ambiguous. This CDR3 is built from 12 residues. The germline V gene has CDR1 SGHDT and CDR2 YYEEEE. Trimming removed 5 bases at V and 2 bases at J, with 6 bases between. The CDR3 region is CASSWSTDTQYF. CDR3 coding DNA: TGTGCCAGCAGTTGGTCCACAGATACGCAGTATTTT. The full variable domain, its missing parts supplied by reference TRBV5-6 and TRBJ2-3, is DAGVTQSPTHLIKTRGQQVTLRCSPKSGHDTVSWYQQALGQGPQFIFQYYEEEERQRGNFPDRFSGHQFPNYSSELNVNALLLGDSALYLCASSWSTDTQYFGPGTRLTVL.

This chain links TRBV19 with TRBJ2-7; D gene uncertain. The CDR3 extends over 14 amino acids. V was clipped by 7 bases and J by 0 bases, with 13 bases between them. Germline CDR1 is LNHDA and CDR2 is SQIVND (reference sequence). The CDR3 here is CASNSAPTSYEQYF. Here the CDR3 DNA reads TGTGCCAGTAATTCCGCACCTACCTCCTACGAGCAGTACTTC.

This clone has just a few counts. V usage is TRBV7-9 and J usage is TRBJ1-1; D might be TRBD1 (5 bases). Germline V gene lookup returns CDR1 SEHNR and CDR2 FQNEAQ (reference sequence). The CDR3 loop spans 12 amino acids. V dropped 5 bases and J dropped 11 bases, with 15 bases sitting between them. CDR3 in amino acids: CASSPGRQGAFF. The CDR3 region has the DNA TGTGCCAGCAGCCCAGGTCGGCAGGGCGCTTTCTTT.

This rearrangement joins TRBV27 to TRBJ1-1; D may be TRBD1 (6 bases). Germline CDR1 MNHEY, CDR2 SMNVEV (reference sequence). The CDR3 contains 13 residues. Between the trimmed V and J ends, which lost 9 bases and 1 base, there was a span of 12 bases. CDR3 sequence: CASKGTQNTEAFF. As DNA, the CDR3 is TGTGCCAGTAAGGGGACACAGAACACTGAAGCTTTCTTT.

This rearrangement joins TRBV7-9 to TRBJ1-2; 11 nucleotides match TRBD1. Germline V gives CDR1 SEHNR, CDR2 FQNEAQ (reference sequence). The CDR3 totals 13 residues. Trimming removed 5 bases from V and 8 bases from J; junction bases left unmatched: 4. The CDR3, as DNA: TGTGCCAGCAGCAAGGGACAGGGGGACGGCTACACCTTC. It specifies CASSKGQGDGYTF. The whole variable domain, filled in from reference TRBV7-9 and TRBJ1-2, reads DTGVSQNPRHKITKRGQNVTFRCDPISEHNRLYWYRQTLGQGPEFLTYFQNEAQLEKSRLLSDRFSAERPKGSFSTLEIQRTEQGDSAMYLCASSKGQGDGYTFGSGTRLTVV.

The rearrangement uses TRBV9 and TRBJ2-7, with D perhaps given as TRBD1 or TRBD2 (5 bases each). Germline loops: CDR1 SGDLS, CDR2 YYNGEE. The length of the CDR3 is 14 residues. Deletions cut 4 bases from V and 2 bases from J, with 13 bases between. The CDR3 is CASSLRDGTYEQYF. CDR3 nucleotide sequence: TGTGCCAGCAGCCTACGGGACGGAACCTACGAGCAGTACTTC.